This entry lists 27 T cell receptor beta chains sequenced from one sample in a study of blood T cell repertoires in COVID-19. Sequencing used immunoSEQ multiplex PCR; TCRdb keeps in-frame clones, though not all of them. The table shows 200,000 to 250,000 clones, with 82% occurring only once. Input material: peripheral blood. These receptors were obtained from an elderly woman with acute or convalescent COVID-19.

This chain joins TRBV7-2 and TRBJ2-1; 9 bases fit TRBD2. Germline V gene data show CDR1 as SGHTA and CDR2 as FQGNSA. The trim removed 1 base at V and 3 bases at J, leaving 4 bases unmatched. CDR3 length equals 16 residues. CDR3 sequence: CASSLEAGGLYNEQFF. In nucleotides, the CDR3 is TGTGCCAGCAGCTTAGAAGCGGGGGGCCTCTACAATGAGCAGTTCTTC.

The chain uses TRBV7-2 and TRBJ2-1, with D perhaps TRBD1 (6 bases). V dropped 4 bases and J dropped 0 bases, with 16 bases sitting between them. Germline CDR1 is SGHTA and CDR2 is FQGNSA. CDR3 size: 17 residues. CDR3 sequence reads: CASSSTGTKSSYNEQFF. DNA for the CDR3: TGTGCCAGCAGCTCAACAGGGACAAAGAGCTCCTACAATGAGCAGTTCTTC.

This clone was observed once. V and J are TRBV3-1 (or the pseudogene TRBV3-2) and TRBJ2-5; 12 nucleotides align to TRBD2. V lost 0 bases and J lost 5; bases outside the gene matches: 13. The CDR3 runs to 19 residues. The germline V gene encodes CDR1 LGHDT and CDR2 YNNKEL (reference sequence). The CDR3 reads CASSQDSPLAGGPGETQYF. CDR3 sequence (DNA): TGTGCCAGCAGCCAAGACTCCCCTCTAGCGGGGGGGCCGGGGGAGACCCAGTACTTC.

The chain couples TRBV19 to TRBJ2-1; 11 bases line up with TRBD2. J was trimmed by 4 bases and V by 5 bases; bases with no gene match: 7. The V gene's germline CDR1 is LNHDA and CDR2 SQIVND (reference sequence). The CDR3 totals 16 residues. The CDR3 sequence: CASSGLAGPLYNEQFF. CDR3 sequence (DNA): TGTGCCAGTAGTGGACTAGCGGGCCCCCTATACAATGAGCAGTTCTTC.

This chain uses TRBV3-1 (or the pseudogene TRBV3-2) with TRBJ2-2; TRBD1 is a possible D gene (6 bases). V lost 5 bases and J lost 1, with 8 bases in between. The CDR3 spans 14 residues. Germline CDR1 is LGHDT and CDR2 is YNNKEL (reference sequence). The CDR3 sequence is CASSSGQNTGELFF. CDR3 DNA: TGTGCCAGCAGCTCGGGACAGAACACCGGGGAGCTGTTTTTT.

This clone is a singleton in its sample. The genes are TRBV28 and TRBJ2-7; no firm D call. Trimming removed 9 bases at V and 0 bases at J, with 6 bases between. Germline CDR1 reads MDHEN; CDR2 reads SYDVKM. The CDR3 covers 11 residues. The CDR3 bases are TGTGCCAGTGGCAGCTCCTACGAGCAGTACTTC. The encoded protein is CASGSSYEQYF.

J is TRBJ2-3 and V is TRBV7-9; 8 bases align to TRBD2. This CDR3 contains 16 residues. Looked up from germline, CDR1 is SEHNR and CDR2 is FQNEAQ (reference sequence). J lost 5 bases, V lost 5 bases, and 12 bases had no gene match. The CDR3: CASSPTSGREVDTQYF. For the CDR3, the DNA is TGTGCCAGCAGCCCCACTTCCGGGAGGGAGGTAGATACGCAGTATTTT.

The chain couples TRBV28 to TRBJ2-2, with 7 bases that match TRBD2. CDR3 length: 16 amino acids. V lost 7 bases and J lost 4; bases outside the gene matches: 12. The germline V gene encodes CDR1 MDHEN and CDR2 SYDVKM. Here the CDR3 reads CASKMGGGIGTGELFF. The CDR3 DNA reads TGTGCCAGCAAAATGGGGGGAGGGATCGGCACCGGGGAGCTGTTTTTT.

V is TRBV5-1 and J is TRBJ1-6, with 7 bases identical to TRBD1. There are 16 residues in the CDR3. Germline trimming cut 1 base from V and 7 bases from J; bases unmatched to any gene: 8. In germline, CDR1 is SGHRS, CDR2 YFSETQ. CDR3 sequence (DNA): TGCGCCAGCAGCTTGTATGGGACAGCTGCCAATTCACCCCTCCACTTT. It encodes CASSLYGTAANSPLHF.

The chain recombines TRBV7-6 with TRBJ2-2, with TRBD2 matching over 7 bases. The germline gives CDR1 SGHVS, CDR2 FNYEAQ. J was trimmed by 5 bases and V by 5 bases; bases with no gene match: 14. The CDR3 runs to 17 residues. CDR3 loop: CASSPPVVTAGTGELFF. The CDR3 DNA reads TGTGCCAGCAGCCCACCCGTAGTGACAGCGGGAACCGGGGAGCTGTTTTTT.

This sequence joins TRBV18 and TRBJ1-1, with TRBD1 as a possible D gene (5 bases). From germline, CDR1 is KGHSH and CDR2 LQKENI. V lost 5 bases, J lost 7 bases, and 17 bases lay in between. This CDR3 comprises 14 residues. Here the CDR3 reads CASSRGASNGEAFF. The CDR3 bases are TGTGCCAGCTCAAGGGGCGCCTCGAACGGTGAAGCTTTCTTT.

The V and J genes are TRBV5-6 and TRBJ1-2; D may be TRBD1 (6 bases). Germline V lookup: CDR1 SGHDT, CDR2 YYEEEE. CDR3 length: 15 amino acids. V was pared by 4 bases and J by 6 bases, with 19 bases between. CDR3 protein: CASSPTGLRVHGYTF. Here the CDR3 DNA reads TGTGCCAGCAGCCCGACAGGTTTGCGGGTGCATGGCTACACCTTC.

This clone has a handful of counts. The chain links TRBV4-3 to TRBJ2-1, with TRBD2 matching over 7 bases. CDR3 length: 18 residues. In germline, CDR1 is LGHNA, CDR2 YSLEER. Trimming took 1 base from V and 4 from J; bases not matched to a gene: 13. The CDR3 DNA reads as TGCGCCAGCAGCCAAGGCGGGTCTGGGCGGGGGTCGTACAATGAGCAGTTCTTC. Translating gives CASSQGGSGRGSYNEQFF.

V and J are TRBV7-3 and TRBJ2-2, with D perhaps matching TRBD2 (5 bases). The CDR3 sequence is 12 residues long. Per germline, CDR1 SGHTA and CDR2 FQGTGA. V was trimmed by 5 bases and J by 7 bases, leaving 8 bases between them. The CDR3 is CASSQSGGELFF. CDR3 coding DNA: TGTGCCAGCAGCCAGAGCGGCGGGGAGCTGTTTTTT.

The gene calls are TRBV30 and TRBJ2-2, with TRBD1 identical over 7 bases. J lost 4 bases, V lost 2 bases, and 4 bases had no gene match. Germline V CDR1 and CDR2: GTSNPN, SVGIG (reference sequence). CDR3 size: 14 residues. The CDR3 spells CAWSKGTATGELFF. As DNA, the CDR3 is TGTGCCTGGAGTAAAGGGACAGCCACCGGGGAGCTGTTTTTT.

This rearrangement joins TRBV4-3 to TRBJ2-6; D perhaps matches TRBD2 (8 bases). This CDR3 has 22 amino acids. Trimming removed 1 base at V and 2 bases at J, with 27 bases between. From germline, CDR1 is LGHNA and CDR2 YSLEER. In DNA form, the CDR3 reads TGCGCCAGCAGCCAAGTTTCCGGGACAGCCCGAGCGGGAGAGACTGGGGCCAACGTCCTGACTTTC. It translates to CASSQVSGTARAGETGANVLTF.

CDR3 DNA: TGTGCCAGCGGGGGGTGGACTAGCGGGAAAGAGACCCAGTACTTC. It codes for CASGGWTSGKETQYF. This chain joins TRBV5-4 and TRBJ2-5, with 12 bases matching TRBD2. After removal of 7 bases from V and 3 bases from J, the junction contained 7 bases not matched to a gene. The CDR3 covers 15 residues. CDR1 SGHNT and CDR2 YYREEE come from the germline V gene (reference sequence).

The chain links TRBV29-1 to TRBJ2-5, with TRBD1 identical over 7 bases. Germline-derived CDR1 and CDR2 are SQVTM and ANQGSEA. The V segment lost 6 bases and the J segment 2 bases; nucleotides outside the gene matches: 6. The CDR3 has 13 residues. For the CDR3, the DNA is TGCAGCGTGGCGAAGGGGGCACAAGAGACCCAGTACTTC. Amino acid sequence: CSVAKGAQETQYF.

The genes are TRBV7-3 and TRBJ2-5; D possibly corresponds to TRBD2 (5 bases). Germline lookup yields CDR1 SGHTA and CDR2 FQGTGA. Trimming cost V 3 bases and J 4 bases, with 18 bases left between them. The CDR3 is 16 residues long. CDR3 sequence (DNA): TGTGCCAGCAGCTTTTCCGGAGGAGCTCGGGGAGAGACCCAGTACTTC. It codes for CASSFSGGARGETQYF. Variable domain in full (rest from reference TRBV7-3 and TRBJ2-5): GAGVSQTPSNKVTEKGKYVELRCDPISGHTALYWYRQSLGQGPEFLIYFQGTGAADDSGLPNDRFFAVRPEGSVSTLKIQRTERGDSAVYLCASSFSGGARGETQYFGPGTRLLVL.

This clone showed up just a few times. This sequence joins TRBV7-2 and TRBJ1-1, with a possible D match to TRBD1 (5 bases). CDR1 is SGHTA and CDR2 is FQGNSA in the germline V gene. V lost 7 bases and J 5 bases, leaving 20 bases between the germline ends. This CDR3 is built from 15 residues. CDR3 loop: CASTDSGGSRTEAFF. CDR3 DNA sequence: TGTGCCAGCACCGACAGCGGGGGAAGTAGGACTGAAGCTTTCTTT.

The genes are TRBV7-3 and TRBJ1-2; no reliable D call. Trimming took off 4 bases at V and 4 bases at J, with 7 bases between the two ends. The germline gives CDR1 SGHTA, CDR2 FQGTGA. The CDR3 extends over 12 amino acids. CDR3 coding DNA: TGTGCCAGCAGCTCGCCAGGCTATGGCTACACCTTC. This translates into CASSSPGYGYTF.

The rearrangement joins TRBV5-5 to TRBJ1-4; 9 bases line up with TRBD1. This CDR3 is 16 amino acids long. The germline CDR1 and CDR2 sequences are SGHKS and YYEKEE (reference sequence). The junction had 8 bases not matched to a gene; V was cut back by 4 bases and J by 4 bases. The CDR3 nucleotides are TGTGCCAGCAGCCCCGGGACAGGGCAATTTAATGAAAAACTGTTTTTT. Protein sequence: CASSPGTGQFNEKLFF.

The chain links TRBV27 to TRBJ1-2; the match to TRBD1 covers 11 bases. The germline CDR1 and CDR2 sequences are MNHEY and SMNVEV (reference sequence). The V and J ends lost 5 bases and 5 bases, in that order; junction bases with no gene match: 10. This CDR3 region has 16 residues. This chain's CDR3 is CASSPAGQGAKYGYTF. CDR3 coding DNA: TGTGCCAGCAGTCCGGCCGGACAGGGGGCAAAGTATGGCTACACCTTC.

The gene calls are TRBV11-2 and TRBJ2-5, with TRBD2 matching 11 bases. The CDR3 extends over 16 amino acids. Per germline, CDR1 SGHAT and CDR2 FQNNGV. V shed 1 base and J 5 bases; nucleotides not matched to a gene: 6. CDR3 nucleotides: TGTGCCAGCAGCTTAGCTGGTAGCGGGGGGGTGGAGACCCAGTACTTC. Translated, it gives CASSLAGSGGVETQYF.

This clone was counted between two and nine times. J is TRBJ1-2 and V is TRBV5-1, with TRBD1 as a possible D gene (5 bases). Germline V CDR1 and CDR2: SGHRS, YFSETQ. The CDR3 consists of 16 residues. With 4 bases removed from V and 5 bases from J, the gap between germline ends came to 21 bases. The CDR3 protein is CASSPGGGQLGYGYTF. CDR3 in DNA: TGCGCCAGCAGCCCCGGGGGAGGCCAGCTGGGGTATGGCTACACCTTC.

The V call is TRBV4-2, the J call TRBJ2-6; 8 bases fit TRBD2. The CDR3 sequence is 18 residues long. Germline trimming cut 2 bases from V and 0 bases from J; bases unmatched to any gene: 6. Germline V gene data show CDR1 as LGHNA and CDR2 as YNFKEQ. For the CDR3, the DNA is TGTGCCAGCAGCCAAATGCGGGGGGAGGCCTCTGGGGCCAACGTCCTGACTTTC. It encodes CASSQMRGEASGANVLTF.

This chain joins TRBV2 and TRBJ2-7; TRBD2 is a possible D gene (5 bases). Germline V CDR1 and CDR2: SNHLY, FYNNEI. The CDR3 runs to 13 residues. V was shortened by 6 bases and J by 3 bases, with 12 bases between the two germline ends. CDR3 amino acids: CASSSDGIYEQYF. The CDR3 nucleotides are TGTGCCAGCAGCTCGGACGGGATCTACGAGCAGTACTTC.